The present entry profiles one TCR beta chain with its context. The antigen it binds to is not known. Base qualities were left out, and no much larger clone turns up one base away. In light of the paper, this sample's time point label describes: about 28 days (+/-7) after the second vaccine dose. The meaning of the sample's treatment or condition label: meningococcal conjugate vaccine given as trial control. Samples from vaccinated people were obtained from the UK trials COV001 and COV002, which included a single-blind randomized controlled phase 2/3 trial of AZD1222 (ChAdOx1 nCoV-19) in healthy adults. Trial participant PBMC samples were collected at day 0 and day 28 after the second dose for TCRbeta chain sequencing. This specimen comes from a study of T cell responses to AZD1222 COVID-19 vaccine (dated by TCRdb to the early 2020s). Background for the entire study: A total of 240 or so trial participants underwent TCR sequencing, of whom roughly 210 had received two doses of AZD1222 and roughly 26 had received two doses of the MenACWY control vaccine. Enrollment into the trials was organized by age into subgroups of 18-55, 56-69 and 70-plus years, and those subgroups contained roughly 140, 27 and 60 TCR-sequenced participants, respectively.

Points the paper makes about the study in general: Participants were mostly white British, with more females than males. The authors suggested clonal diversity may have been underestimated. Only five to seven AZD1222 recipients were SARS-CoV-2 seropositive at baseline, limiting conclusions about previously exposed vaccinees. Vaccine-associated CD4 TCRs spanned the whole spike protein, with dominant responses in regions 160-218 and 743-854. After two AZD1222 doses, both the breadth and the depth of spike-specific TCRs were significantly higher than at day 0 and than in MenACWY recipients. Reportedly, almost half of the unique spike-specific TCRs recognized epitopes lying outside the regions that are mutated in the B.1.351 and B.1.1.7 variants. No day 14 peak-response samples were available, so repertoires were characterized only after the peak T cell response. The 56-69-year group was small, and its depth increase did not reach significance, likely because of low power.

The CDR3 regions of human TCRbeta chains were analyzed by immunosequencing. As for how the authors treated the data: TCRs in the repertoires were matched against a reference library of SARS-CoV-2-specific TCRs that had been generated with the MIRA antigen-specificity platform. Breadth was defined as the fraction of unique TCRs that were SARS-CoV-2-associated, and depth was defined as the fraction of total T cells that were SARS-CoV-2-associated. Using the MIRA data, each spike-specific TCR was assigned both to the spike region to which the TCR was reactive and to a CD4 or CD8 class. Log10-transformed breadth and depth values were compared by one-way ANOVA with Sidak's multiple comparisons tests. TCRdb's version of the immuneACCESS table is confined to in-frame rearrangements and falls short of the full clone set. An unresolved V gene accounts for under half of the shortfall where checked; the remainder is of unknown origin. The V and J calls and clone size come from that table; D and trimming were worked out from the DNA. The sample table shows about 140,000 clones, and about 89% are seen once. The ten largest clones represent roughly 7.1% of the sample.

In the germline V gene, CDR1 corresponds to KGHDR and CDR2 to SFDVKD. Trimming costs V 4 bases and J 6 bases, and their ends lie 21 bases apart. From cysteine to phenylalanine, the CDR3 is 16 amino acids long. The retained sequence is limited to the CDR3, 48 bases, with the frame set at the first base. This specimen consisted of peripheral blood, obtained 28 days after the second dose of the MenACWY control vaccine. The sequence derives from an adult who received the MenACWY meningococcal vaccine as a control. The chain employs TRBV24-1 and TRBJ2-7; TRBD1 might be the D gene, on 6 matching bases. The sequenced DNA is TGTGCCACCAGTGACCAAAGCAGGGGAACGACAGGCGAGCAGTACTTC. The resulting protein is CATSDQSRGTTGEQYF.